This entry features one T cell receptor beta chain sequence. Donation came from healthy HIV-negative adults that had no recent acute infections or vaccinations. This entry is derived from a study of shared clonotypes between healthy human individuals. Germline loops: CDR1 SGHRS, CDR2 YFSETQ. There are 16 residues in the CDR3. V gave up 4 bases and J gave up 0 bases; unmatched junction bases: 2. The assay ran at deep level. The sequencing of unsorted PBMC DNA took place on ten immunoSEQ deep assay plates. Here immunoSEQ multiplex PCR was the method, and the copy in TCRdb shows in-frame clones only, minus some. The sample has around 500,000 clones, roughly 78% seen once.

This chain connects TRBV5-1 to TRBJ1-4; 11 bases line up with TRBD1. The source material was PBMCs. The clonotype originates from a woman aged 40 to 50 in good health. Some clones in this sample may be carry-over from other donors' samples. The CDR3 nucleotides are TGCGCCAGCAGCGGGACAGGGGGAGCAACTAATGAAAAACTGTTTTTT. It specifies CASSGTGGATNEKLFF.